The rows below give T cell receptor beta chains drawn from one sample of a study of vaccination effects on CD4 cells after COVID-19. These receptors have no identified antigens. Sequencing used immunoSEQ multiplex PCR; TCRdb keeps in-frame clones, though not all of them. This table has approximately 17,000 clones, approximately 70% appearing once. This specimen consisted of CD4+ T cells from PBMCs cultured with SARS-CoV-2 spike peptides, obtained after COVID-19 vaccination. All receptors come from a human donor who received a COVID-19 vaccine. Each CDR3 is given with its conserved first and last residue. D genes are given only for firm matches. Only part of the rows carry a size: once, few, many, or a class if the clone is expanded.

>NA|TRBJ2-1|NA|TRBV21-1
CASSKRFPDFYGTSGGNEQFF
TGTGCCAGCAGCAAAAGGTTCCCCGATTTCTACGGGACTAGTGGGGGCAATGAGCAGTTCTTC
>few|TRBJ2-1|NA|TRBV27
CASSTGWGKVSYNEQFF
TGTGCCAGCAGTACCGGCTGGGGGAAGGTGTCCTACAATGAGCAGTTCTTC
>NA|TRBJ2-1|TRBD2|TRBV20-1
CSASRDYSYNEQFF
TGCAGTGCTAGTCGGGACTACTCCTACAATGAGCAGTTCTTC
>NA|TRBJ1-6|NA|TRBV5-1
CASSSQGIGSPLHF
TGCGCCAGCAGTTCGCAGGGGATCGGCTCACCCCTCCACTTT
>NA|TRBJ2-7|TRBD2|TRBV4-2
CASSQDPGGATYEQYF
TGTGCCAGCAGCCAAGATCCGGGGGGGGCTACATACGAGCAGTACTTC
>NA|TRBJ2-3|NA|TRBV5-1
CASSWGGAADTQYF
TGCGCCAGCAGCTGGGGGGGGGCGGCAGATACGCAGTATTTT
>NA|TRBJ2-1|TRBD2|TRBV12-5
CASGAGTSKAEQFF
TGTGCTAGTGGGGCCGGGACTAGCAAAGCCGAGCAGTTCTTC
>once|TRBJ2-7|TRBD2|TRBV11-2
CASSRDYQTYEQYF
TGTGCCAGCAGCCGGGACTACCAAACCTACGAGCAGTACTTC
>once|TRBJ1-5|TRBD1|TRBV6-2/TRBV6-3
CASSYRDRPYQPQHF
TGTGCCAGCAGTTACAGGGACAGGCCCTATCAGCCCCAGCATTTT
>once|TRBJ2-2|TRBD2|TRBV7-9
CASSRAGGASRNTGELFF
TGTGCCAGCAGCCGAGCCGGGGGGGCCTCACGGAACACCGGGGAGCTGTTTTTT
>few|TRBJ1-1|NA|TRBV7-9
CASSLMSKGRTVMNTEAFF
TGTGCCAGCAGCTTAATGTCCAAGGGGCGGACGGTAATGAACACTGAAGCTTTCTTT
>NA|TRBJ1-3|TRBD1|TRBV7-2
CASSSGGLGGNTIYF
TGTGCCAGCAGCTCAGGGGGTCTGGGGGGAAACACCATATATTTT
>NA|TRBJ1-3|NA|TRBV21-1
CASSKGDRTSSGNTIYF
TGTGCCAGCAGCAAAGGGGACAGGACGAGCTCTGGAAACACCATATATTTT
>NA|TRBJ2-7|NA|TRBV4-1
CASSQGDPPYEQYF
TGCGCCAGCAGCCAAGGGGACCCTCCCTACGAGCAGTACTTC
>once|TRBJ2-7|TRBD2|TRBV7-2
CASSLAGAYYEQYF
TGTGCCAGCAGCCTAGCGGGGGCTTACTACGAGCAGTACTTC
>NA|TRBJ2-3|NA|TRBV10-3
CAITARSTDTQYF
TGTGCCATCACTGCCCGTAGCACAGATACGCAGTATTTT
>NA|TRBJ2-5|TRBD2|TRBV19
CASSKGLGETQYF
TGTGCCAGTAGTAAGGGACTAGGGGAGACCCAGTACTTC
>NA|TRBJ1-5|TRBD1|TRBV7-9
CASSLGTGDDQPQHF
TGTGCCAGCAGCTTAGGGACAGGAGATGATCAGCCCCAGCATTTT
>NA|TRBJ1-4|NA|TRBV7-8
CASSSGLNLGKLFF
TGTGCCAGCAGCTCGGGACTGAACTTGGGAAAACTGTTTTTT
>once|TRBJ2-7|TRBD1|TRBV10-3
CAISEIGQADEQYF
TGTGCCATCAGCGAGATCGGACAGGCGGACGAGCAGTACTTC
>NA|TRBJ2-7|TRBD2|TRBV4-3
CASSQHQLAGGYEQYF
TGCGCCAGCAGCCAGCATCAACTAGCGGGGGGCTACGAGCAGTACTTC
>NA|TRBJ2-7|NA|TRBV5-6
CASSLVSTYEQYF
TGTGCCAGCAGCTTGGTCTCTACCTACGAGCAGTACTTC
>NA|TRBJ1-2|NA|TRBV6-5
CASSNGGRVTLGYTF
TGTGCCAGCAGTAACGGGGGCAGGGTTACACTCGGCTACACCTTC
>NA|TRBJ2-5|NA|TRBV20-1
CSAKPPETQYF
TGCAGTGCTAAGCCCCCAGAGACCCAGTACTTC
>NA|TRBJ1-1|NA|TRBV5-4
CASSLWGDNTEAFF
TGTGCCAGCAGCTTGTGGGGAGATAACACTGAAGCTTTCTTT
>NA|TRBJ2-7|NA|TRBV7-2
CASSLAVSYEQYF
TGTGCCAGCAGCTTAGCAGTCTCCTACGAGCAGTACTTC
>NA|TRBJ2-1|NA|TRBV30
CAQNRGSGEQFF
TGTGCCCAGAACCGCGGGTCCGGTGAGCAGTTCTTC
>few|TRBJ2-7|TRBD1|TRBV4-2
CASSQDSGTGGYF
TGTGCCAGCAGCCAAGATTCGGGGACAGGCGGGTACTTC
>NA|TRBJ2-3|TRBD2|TRBV2
CASLLAGGTDTQYF
TGTGCCAGCCTACTAGCGGGGGGAACAGATACGCAGTATTTT
>medium-sized|TRBJ2-5|NA|TRBV2
CASSERSRGSGETQYF
TGTGCCAGCAGTGAAAGGAGCAGGGGTAGCGGGGAGACCCAGTACTTC
>NA|TRBJ2-7|NA|TRBV12-3/TRBV12-4
CASSLGQTYEQYF
TGTGCCAGCAGTTTGGGGCAGACCTACGAGCAGTACTTC
>once|TRBJ1-6|TRBD1|TRBV9
CASSDLQGGSLHF
TGTGCCAGCAGTGATCTTCAGGGGGGGTCTCTCCACTTT
>NA|TRBJ1-6|NA|TRBV10-3
CAISGQEGIRNSPLHF
TGTGCCATCAGTGGACAGGAGGGGATCCGTAATTCACCCCTCCACTTT
>NA|TRBJ2-6|NA|TRBV7-9
CASSFRGSGANVLTF
TGTGCCAGCAGCTTTAGGGGCTCTGGGGCCAACGTCCTGACTTTC
>NA|TRBJ2-6|NA|TRBV4-2
CASSPRDSGANVLTF
TGTGCCAGCAGCCCCCGGGACTCTGGGGCCAACGTCCTGACTTTC
>NA|TRBJ2-3|TRBD1|TRBV7-9
CASSPGTASTDTQYF
TGTGCCAGCAGCCCCGGGACAGCTAGCACAGATACGCAGTATTTT
>few|TRBJ1-2|TRBD1|TRBV7-8
CASSDPGQGDYGYTF
TGTGCCAGCTCCGACCCGGGACAGGGGGACTATGGCTACACCTTC